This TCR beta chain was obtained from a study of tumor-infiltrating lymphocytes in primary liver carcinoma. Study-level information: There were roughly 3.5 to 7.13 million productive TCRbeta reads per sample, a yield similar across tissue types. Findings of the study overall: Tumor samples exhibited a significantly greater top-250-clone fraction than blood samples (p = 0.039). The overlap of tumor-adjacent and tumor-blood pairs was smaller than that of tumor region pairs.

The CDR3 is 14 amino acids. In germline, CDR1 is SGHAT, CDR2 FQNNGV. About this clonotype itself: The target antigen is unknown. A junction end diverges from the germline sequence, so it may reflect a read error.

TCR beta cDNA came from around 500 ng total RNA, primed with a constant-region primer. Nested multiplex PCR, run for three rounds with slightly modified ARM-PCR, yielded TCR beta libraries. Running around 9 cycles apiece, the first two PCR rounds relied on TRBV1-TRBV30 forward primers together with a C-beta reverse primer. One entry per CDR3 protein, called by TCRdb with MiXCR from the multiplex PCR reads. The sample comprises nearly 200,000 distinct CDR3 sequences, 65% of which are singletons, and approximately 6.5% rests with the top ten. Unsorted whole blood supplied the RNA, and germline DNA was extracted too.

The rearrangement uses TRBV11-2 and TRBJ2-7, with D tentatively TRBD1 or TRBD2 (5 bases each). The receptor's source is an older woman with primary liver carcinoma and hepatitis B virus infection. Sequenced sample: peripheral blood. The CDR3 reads CASSLARGAYKQYF. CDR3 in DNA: TGTGCTAGCAGCTTAGCTCGGGGCGCCTACAAGCAGTACTTC.